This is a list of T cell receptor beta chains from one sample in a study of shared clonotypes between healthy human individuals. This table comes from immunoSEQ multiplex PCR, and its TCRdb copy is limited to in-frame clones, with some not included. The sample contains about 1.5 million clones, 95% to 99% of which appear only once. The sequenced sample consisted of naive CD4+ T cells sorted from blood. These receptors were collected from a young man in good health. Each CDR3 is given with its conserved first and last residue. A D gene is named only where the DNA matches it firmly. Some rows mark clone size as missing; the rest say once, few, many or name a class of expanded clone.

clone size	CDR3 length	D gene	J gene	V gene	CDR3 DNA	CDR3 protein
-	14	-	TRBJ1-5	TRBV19	TGTGCCAGTGGGGCAGAGAGGGCGTATCAGCCCCAGCATTTT	CASGAERAYQPQHF
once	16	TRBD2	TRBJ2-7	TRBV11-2	TGTGCCAGCAGCTTAGTACCTAGCGGGAGCACCTACGAGCAGTACTTC	CASSLVPSGSTYEQYF
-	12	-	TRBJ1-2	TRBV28	TGTGCCAGCAGTTTAAGGGGCTATGGCTACACCTTC	CASSLRGYGYTF
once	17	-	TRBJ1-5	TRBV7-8	TGTGCCAGCAGCTTTCCCCCAACACGGTACCGCAATCAGCCCCAGCATTTT	CASSFPPTRYRNQPQHF
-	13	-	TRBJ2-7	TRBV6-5	TGTGCCAGCAGGCTAGCGTTATCTTACGAGCAGTACTTC	CASRLALSYEQYF
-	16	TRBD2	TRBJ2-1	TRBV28	TGTGCCAGCAGTTCCCTGGGCGGGGGCTCCTACAATGAGCAGTTCTTC	CASSSLGGGSYNEQFF
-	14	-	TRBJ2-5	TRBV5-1	TGCGCCAGCTGGAGGGCAGGTACACAAGAGACCCAGTACTTC	CASWRAGTQETQYF
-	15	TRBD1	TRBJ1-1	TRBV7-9	TGTGCCAGCAGCTTGCAGGGGGCGCTACCTCGTGAGGCTTTCTTT	CASSLQGALPREAFF
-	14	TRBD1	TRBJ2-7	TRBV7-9	TGTGCCAGCAGCGCCCGACAGGGGACCTACGAGCAGTACTTC	CASSARQGTYEQYF
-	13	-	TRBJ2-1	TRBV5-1	TGCGCCAGCAGCTTGACAGAGTACAATGAGCAGTTCTTC	CASSLTEYNEQFF